Below are 11 T cell receptor beta chains sequenced from a single sample in a study of blood T cell dynamics during melanoma immunotherapy. Sample time point: pre-treatment baseline. Assay used: immunoSEQ multiplex PCR; TCRdb lists only in-frame clones, some missing. The table has tens of thousands of clones, roughly 89% seen once. The sequencing used blood, collected from a patient treated with checkpoint blockade. All receptors come from a human donor with melanoma.

This chain uses TRBV6-1 with TRBJ2-2, with D perhaps matching TRBD1 (6 bases). Germline CDR1 is MNHNS and CDR2 is SASEGT. Trimming took 6 bases from V and 4 from J, leaving 12 bases between them. The CDR3 has 14 amino acids. The CDR3 is CASRPGHGTGELFF. The CDR3 DNA follows: TGTGCCAGCAGACCGGGACACGGCACCGGGGAGCTGTTTTTT.

The J gene is TRBJ1-1, the V gene TRBV30; D is perhaps TRBD1 (5 bases). Trimming cost V 3 bases and J 0 bases, with 14 bases left between them. The CDR3 extends over 15 amino acids. CDR1 and CDR2 (germline): GTSNPN, SVGIG (reference sequence). DNA of the CDR3: TGTGCCTGGAGGCCACAGCCGGGACTGAACACTGAAGCTTTCTTT. Translation gives CAWRPQPGLNTEAFF.

The chain joins TRBV30 to TRBJ1-5; D not resolved. Germline V gene data show CDR1 as GTSNPN and CDR2 as SVGIG (reference sequence). V was shortened by 0 bases and J by 4 bases, with 10 bases between the two germline ends. The CDR3 has 14 amino acids. The CDR3 loop reads CAWSVLQINQPQHF. The CDR3 DNA sequence: TGTGCCTGGAGTGTATTGCAGATAAATCAGCCCCAGCATTTT.

This clone appeared a single time. DNA for the CDR3: TGTGCCAGCAGCCTCTCGGGACAGGGCCATGAAAAACTGTTTTTT. This translates into CASSLSGQGHEKLFF. The genes are TRBV7-6 and TRBJ1-4; 9 nucleotides line up with TRBD1. Germline V gives CDR1 SGHVS, CDR2 FNYEAQ. After removal of 5 bases from V and 6 bases from J, the junction contained 7 bases not matched to a gene. The CDR3 contains 15 residues.

This clone was picked up a small number of times. The chain has TRBV19 and TRBJ1-1, with 7 bases fitting TRBD1. The CDR3 has 15 residues. Unmatched junction bases numbered 15, after V lost 6 bases and J lost 8 bases. The V gene's germline CDR1 is LNHDA and CDR2 SQIVND (reference sequence). The CDR3 region has the DNA TGTGCCAGTAGCTCCGGGACAGTGTTATCAGACGAAGCTTTCTTT. As protein: CASSSGTVLSDEAFF.

The rearrangement joins TRBV19 to TRBJ1-3, with D unresolved. CDR3 size: 14 residues. Germline lookup yields CDR1 LNHDA and CDR2 SQIVND (reference sequence). V lost 7 bases and J 0 bases, leaving 10 bases between the germline ends. In DNA form, the CDR3 reads TGTGCCAGTACGGCGGGGAGCTCTGGAAACACCATATATTTT. Its protein product is CASTAGSSGNTIYF.

V usage is TRBV2 and J usage is TRBJ2-3, with no clear D. V lost 5 bases, J lost 4 bases, and 7 bases lay in between. CDR1 and CDR2 (germline): SNHLY, FYNNEI. The CDR3 covers 12 residues. The CDR3 loop is CASSYRPDTQYF. CDR3 nucleotide sequence: TGTGCCAGCAGTTATCGGCCAGATACGCAGTATTTT.

In this sample, this clone turned up a few times. This chain joins TRBV25-1 and TRBJ1-6; a possible D gene is TRBD1 (6 bases). Germline CDR1 is MGHDK and CDR2 is SYGVNS. V dropped 4 bases and J dropped 6 bases, with 13 bases sitting between them. This CDR3 is built from 15 residues. The CDR3 loop reads CASSGRGGRNSPLHF. The CDR3 DNA reads TGTGCCAGCAGTGGCCGAGGGGGACGTAATTCACCCCTCCACTTT.

This chain links TRBV11-3 with TRBJ1-1; D gene unclear. This CDR3 spans 16 amino acids. Germline-derived CDR1 and CDR2 are SGHNT and YENEEA. Deletions cut 0 bases from V and 3 bases from J, with 14 bases between. This CDR3 reads CASSLDAWLGHTEAFF. CDR3 in DNA: TGTGCCAGCAGCTTAGACGCGTGGTTAGGCCACACTGAAGCTTTCTTT.

The rearrangement uses TRBV7-2 and TRBJ2-4; the D gene is possibly TRBD1 (5 bases). The CDR3 has 14 amino acids. Germline CDR1 is SGHTA and CDR2 is FQGNSA. The V and J ends lost 6 bases and 2 bases respectively, with 11 bases between them. DNA for the CDR3: TGTGCCAGCAGAGGCAGGGCTCCCAAAAACATTCAGTACTTC. Amino acids: CASRGRAPKNIQYF.

The CDR3: CASSLRGSYEQYF. The CDR3 coding sequence is TGTGCCAGCAGCTTAAGGGGCTCCTACGAGCAGTACTTC. The gene calls are TRBV7-9 and TRBJ2-7, with TRBD1 as a possible D gene (5 bases). Germline CDR1 is SEHNR and CDR2 is FQNEAQ (reference sequence). The CDR3 runs to 13 residues. Trimming took 2 bases from V and 0 from J, leaving 5 bases between them.